This TCR beta chain was documented in a study of tumor-infiltrating lymphocytes in primary liver carcinoma. DNA and RNA were both co-extracted from about 19-30 mg of bulk tissue that had not been sorted. Surgical resection was used to treat these primary liver carcinoma patients. The investigators made TCR beta cDNA from about 500 ng total RNA, using a constant-region primer. What produced the TCR beta libraries was three nested multiplex PCR rounds using slightly modified ARM-PCR. Investigators reported that the first two PCR rounds, at 10 cycles each, used TRBV1-TRBV30 forward primers with a C-beta reverse primer. MiXCR, applied by TCRdb to the multiplex PCR reads, yields one record per CDR3 protein. This table has 85,000 to 100,000 distinct CDR3 sequences, less than 70% appearing once. Trimming removed 6 bases from V and 5 bases from J, with 17 bases in between. CDR1 MNHNS and CDR2 SASEGT come from the germline V gene. The CDR3 extends over 14 amino acids.

The source of this sequence is a man in his forties or fifties with primary liver carcinoma and hepatitis B virus infection. The genes are TRBV6-1 and TRBJ2-7; D unresolved. The sequenced material came from tumor-adjacent normal liver tissue. This CDR3 is CASRVIPASHEQYF. CDR3 nucleotide sequence: TGTGCCAGCAGGGTGATCCCTGCTTCCCACGAGCAGTACTTC.